This is a list of T cell receptor beta chains from one sample in a study of cytomegalovirus exposure and HLA in healthy donors. Measured with immunoSEQ multiplex PCR; TCRdb has only the in-frame clones, and not every one. The sample has around 100,000 clones; over 55% are singletons. What was sequenced was PBMCs. These receptors were obtained from a woman aged 18 to 35 in good health and CMV-seropositive. CDR3s include the opening cysteine and the closing phenylalanine or tryptophan. A D gene is named only where the DNA matches it firmly. A row's size may be missing; if present it is once, few, many or a size class.

j_gene: TRBJ1-4
d_gene: -
len: 17
abundance: -
v_gene: TRBV19
CDR3nt: TGTGCCAGTAGTATTTTAGGAGTAGAGGAATCGAGTGAAAAACTGTTTTTT
CDR3aa: CASSILGVEESSEKLFF

j_gene: TRBJ2-1
d_gene: TRBD2
len: 15
abundance: few
v_gene: TRBV7-3
CDR3nt: TGTGCCAGCAGCCGAACTAGCGGGAGGATGAATGAGCAGTTCTTC
CDR3aa: CASSRTSGRMNEQFF

j_gene: TRBJ2-3
d_gene: TRBD2
len: 17
abundance: few
v_gene: TRBV9
CDR3nt: TGTGCCAGCAGCCCCCACGGGGGAGCGGGAGGCACAGATACGCAGTATTTT
CDR3aa: CASSPHGGAGGTDTQYF

j_gene: TRBJ2-1
d_gene: -
len: 14
abundance: -
v_gene: TRBV5-4
CDR3nt: TGTGCCAGCAGCTTGGACAGGGCAGCCAATGAGCAGTTCTTC
CDR3aa: CASSLDRAANEQFF

j_gene: TRBJ2-1
d_gene: TRBD2
len: 16
abundance: -
v_gene: TRBV19
CDR3nt: TGTGCCAGTAGTATGGGTCGGCGGGAGCCCCCCAATGAGCAGTTCTTC
CDR3aa: CASSMGRREPPNEQFF

j_gene: TRBJ1-6
d_gene: -
len: 14
abundance: -
v_gene: TRBV5-6
CDR3nt: TGTGCCAGCAGCCGAGGGTACGGGAATTCACCCCTCCACTTT
CDR3aa: CASSRGYGNSPLHF

j_gene: TRBJ2-5
d_gene: TRBD2
len: 15
abundance: -
v_gene: TRBV9
CDR3nt: TGTGCCAGCAGCCCTAGCGGTAGTGACTCAGAGACCCAGTACTTC
CDR3aa: CASSPSGSDSETQYF

j_gene: TRBJ2-2
d_gene: TRBD1
len: 19
abundance: few
v_gene: TRBV4-2
CDR3nt: TGTGCCAGCAGCCAAGTTATAGGGCGGACAGGGGAAGAAACCGGGGAGCTGTTTTTT
CDR3aa: CASSQVIGRTGEETGELFF

j_gene: TRBJ1-5
d_gene: TRBD1
len: 15
abundance: few
v_gene: TRBV18
CDR3nt: TGTGCCAGCTCACCAAGTAGGACAGGCGCCCAGCCCCAGCATTTT
CDR3aa: CASSPSRTGAQPQHF

j_gene: TRBJ2-1
d_gene: TRBD1
len: 14
abundance: -
v_gene: TRBV6-1
CDR3nt: TGTGCCAGCAGTGAAGCCGACAGGGGACACGTACAGTTCTTC
CDR3aa: CASSEADRGHVQFF

j_gene: TRBJ2-5
d_gene: TRBD1
len: 15
abundance: -
v_gene: TRBV6-4
CDR3nt: TGTGCCAGCAGTGAGACAGGGGGTGGACAAGAGACCCAGTACTTC
CDR3aa: CASSETGGGQETQYF

j_gene: TRBJ1-2
d_gene: TRBD1
len: 15
abundance: -
v_gene: TRBV7-8
CDR3nt: TGTGCCAGCAGCTACGGACAGGGCCTTAACTATGGCTACACCTTC
CDR3aa: CASSYGQGLNYGYTF

j_gene: TRBJ1-1
d_gene: -
len: 15
abundance: -
v_gene: TRBV7-9
CDR3nt: TGTGCCAGCAGCTTGGGGGCAGGGATGAACACTGAAGCTTTCTTT
CDR3aa: CASSLGAGMNTEAFF

j_gene: TRBJ1-2
d_gene: -
len: 15
abundance: -
v_gene: TRBV7-2
CDR3nt: TGTGCCAGCAGCTTAGTGAGGCAGGGGATGGAAGGCTACACCTTC
CDR3aa: CASSLVRQGMEGYTF

j_gene: TRBJ2-6
d_gene: -
len: 16
abundance: few
v_gene: TRBV4-3
CDR3nt: TGCGCCAGCAGCCAAGAGAGAGGCTCTGGGGCCAACGTCCTGACTTTC
CDR3aa: CASSQERGSGANVLTF

j_gene: TRBJ1-4
d_gene: -
len: 16
abundance: few
v_gene: TRBV6-1
CDR3nt: TGTGCCAGCAGTGAAGCGCAGGGTGGGGGCCGAGAAAAACTGTTTTTT
CDR3aa: CASSEAQGGGREKLFF

j_gene: TRBJ1-6
d_gene: TRBD1
len: 15
abundance: -
v_gene: TRBV6-5
CDR3nt: TGTGCCAGCAGTAACCGCGGGACAGCACGTTCACCCCTCCACTTT
CDR3aa: CASSNRGTARSPLHF

j_gene: TRBJ1-2
d_gene: TRBD1
len: 15
abundance: -
v_gene: TRBV27
CDR3nt: TGTGCCAGCAGCCCACCGGGACAGGGTGTCTATGGCTACACCTTC
CDR3aa: CASSPPGQGVYGYTF

j_gene: TRBJ2-4
d_gene: -
len: 17
abundance: -
v_gene: TRBV27
CDR3nt: TGTGCCAGCAGTTTGGAGAGTGGGAGCACGACCAAAAACATTCAGTACTTC
CDR3aa: CASSLESGSTTKNIQYF

j_gene: TRBJ1-1
d_gene: -
len: 13
abundance: -
v_gene: TRBV9
CDR3nt: TGTGCCAGCAGCAAGGGGTTTGGCACTGAAGCTTTCTTT
CDR3aa: CASSKGFGTEAFF

j_gene: TRBJ2-1
d_gene: -
len: 12
abundance: -
v_gene: TRBV19
CDR3nt: TGTGCCAGTACCACAGGATTCAATGAGCAGTTCTTC
CDR3aa: CASTTGFNEQFF

j_gene: TRBJ1-2
d_gene: TRBD1
len: 14
abundance: -
v_gene: TRBV5-1
CDR3nt: TGCGCCAGCGGCCTAAACAGGGGCGGCTATGGCTACACCTTC
CDR3aa: CASGLNRGGYGYTF

j_gene: TRBJ2-7
d_gene: TRBD2
len: 13
abundance: few
v_gene: TRBV19
CDR3nt: TGTGCCAGTACTCCTAGCGGCTCCTACGAGCAGTACTTC
CDR3aa: CASTPSGSYEQYF

j_gene: TRBJ2-2
d_gene: -
len: 16
abundance: -
v_gene: TRBV5-4
CDR3nt: TGTGCCAGCAGCCGCGCAGGGGGGAGCGGCACCGGGGAGCTGTTTTTT
CDR3aa: CASSRAGGSGTGELFF

j_gene: TRBJ2-3
d_gene: TRBD2
len: 15
abundance: -
v_gene: TRBV6-5
CDR3nt: TGTGCCAGCAGTTACGGCACTAGCGGGGGTGATACGCAGTATTTT
CDR3aa: CASSYGTSGGDTQYF

j_gene: TRBJ2-7
d_gene: TRBD1
len: 12
abundance: -
v_gene: TRBV10-3
CDR3nt: TGTGCCATCGGTGGCAGGGGGCCCGAGCAGTACTTC
CDR3aa: CAIGGRGPEQYF

j_gene: TRBJ1-3
d_gene: -
len: 13
abundance: few
v_gene: TRBV15
CDR3nt: TGTGCCACCAGCAGAGATAGGGCCAGGGGCAAATATTTT
CDR3aa: CATSRDRARGKYF

j_gene: TRBJ1-2
d_gene: -
len: 15
abundance: -
v_gene: TRBV21-1
CDR3nt: TGTGCCAGCAGCAAAGACCCAGGGGATGGCTATGGCTACACCTTC
CDR3aa: CASSKDPGDGYGYTF

j_gene: TRBJ2-7
d_gene: -
len: 13
abundance: -
v_gene: TRBV28
CDR3nt: TGTGCCTCTTCCGGGACACCAGTCTACGAGCAGTACTTC
CDR3aa: CASSGTPVYEQYF

j_gene: TRBJ2-1
d_gene: -
len: 15
abundance: -
v_gene: TRBV2
CDR3nt: TGTGCCAGCAGCAGGACGCGAACACGGGACAATGAGCAGTTCTTC
CDR3aa: CASSRTRTRDNEQFF

j_gene: TRBJ1-3
d_gene: TRBD1
len: 15
abundance: -
v_gene: TRBV6-1
CDR3nt: TGTGCCAGCAGTCGAGGACAGGGCTCTGGAAACACCATATATTTT
CDR3aa: CASSRGQGSGNTIYF

j_gene: TRBJ1-2
d_gene: TRBD1
len: 15
abundance: -
v_gene: TRBV6-5
CDR3nt: TGTGCCAGCAGTAAAGGGATCGCAGGGGGCCCTGGCTACACCTTC
CDR3aa: CASSKGIAGGPGYTF

j_gene: TRBJ1-6
d_gene: TRBD1
len: 15
abundance: -
v_gene: TRBV9
CDR3nt: TGTGCCAGCAGCGTAGGGACAGGGGGGGCTTCACCCCTCCACTTT
CDR3aa: CASSVGTGGASPLHF